The clone carrying this TCR beta chain was recorded once. Its antigen is unknown. Germline V lookup: CDR1 SGHAT, CDR2 FQNNGV. The CDR3 sequence is 13 residues long. The ends lost 0 bases at V and 9 bases at J; junction bases unmatched: 2. The record originates from a study of cytomegalovirus exposure and HLA in healthy donors. The study, taken as a whole, reports: When the data were analyzed later, several of the most significant clusters appeared to be linked to common viral pathogens.

PCR was performed using 60 Vbeta and 13 Jbeta primers. Assay: immunoSEQ multiplex PCR; the TCRdb copy retains only in-frame clones and omits some. The sample lists fewer than 150,000 clones, about four fifths occurring once. Sequencing was carried out using PBMCs. The chain recombines TRBV11-2 with TRBJ2-1; 7 nucleotides agree with TRBD2. The receptor was isolated from a man between 35 and 55 years old in good health and CMV-seropositive. The CDR3 is CASSLDKRGEQFF. CDR3 nucleotide sequence: TGTGCCAGCAGCTTAGATAAGCGGGGTGAGCAGTTCTTC.